The 31 T cell receptor beta chains presented below share a single source sample, sequenced in a study of CD8 T cells in ankylosing spondylitis. From the 5' RACE reads, TCRdb called clonotypes with MiXCR, one entry per CDR3 protein. This table holds some 250,000 distinct CDR3 sequences, 20% to 30% found once. The sequenced sample was blood, either unsorted or a sorted T cell fraction (not recorded which). All receptors derive from a male donor with ankylosing spondylitis or in good health (not recorded which).

The chain carries TRBV19 and TRBJ2-3, with D tentatively TRBD1 or TRBD2 (6 bases each). Per germline, CDR1 LNHDA and CDR2 SQIVND (reference sequence). This CDR3 comprises 15 residues. The V end lost 9 bases, the J end lost 5 bases, and 21 bases lay between the germline ends. CDR3 nucleotide sequence: TGTGCCAGCTCCCTTTGGACGGGGGCGGGAGATACGCAGTATTTT. Amino acids: CASSLWTGAGDTQYF.

This clonotype turned up a few times. The gene calls are TRBV29-1 and TRBJ2-5, with 8 bases identical to TRBD1. The CDR3 loop spans 12 amino acids. Germline-derived CDR1 and CDR2 are SQVTM and ANQGSEA. J lost 4 bases, V lost 6 bases, and 4 bases had no gene match. The CDR3 DNA reads as TGCAGCGTGTACACAGGGGGAGAGACCCAGTACTTC. It specifies CSVYTGGETQYF.

This chain links TRBV20-1 with TRBJ1-1, with a weak D call TRBD1 (5 bases). CDR3 length: 14 amino acids. The germline gives CDR1 DFQATT, CDR2 SNEGSKA (reference sequence). Trimming removed 5 bases from V and 7 bases from J, with 20 bases in between. DNA for the CDR3: TGCAGTGCTCACTGGGACGCCTGGACAAGTGAAGCTTTCTTT. Protein: CSAHWDAWTSEAFF.

The chain carries TRBV12-3 or TRBV12-4 and TRBJ2-7, with 9 bases that match TRBD2. The CDR3 length is 12 residues. V was clipped by 7 bases and J by 6 bases; unmatched bases: 4. The CDR3 is CASNAGGREQYF. As DNA, the CDR3 is TGTGCCAGCAACGCGGGGGGGCGCGAGCAGTACTTC.

V is TRBV18 and J is TRBJ2-1, with D possibly being TRBD1 or TRBD2 (5 bases each). CDR1 is KGHSH and CDR2 is LQKENI in the germline V gene. V gave up 6 bases and J gave up 0 bases, with 18 bases separating them. CDR3 length: 17 residues. The CDR3 here is CASSRELRESSYNEQFF. Here the CDR3 DNA reads TGTGCCAGCTCCCGAGAACTCAGGGAGAGCTCCTACAATGAGCAGTTCTTC.

J is TRBJ2-3 and V is TRBV12-3 or TRBV12-4; no reliable D call. V was clipped by 4 bases and J by 4 bases, with 12 bases between them. The CDR3 covers 14 residues. The CDR3 nucleotides are TGTGCCAGCAGTTCCGCCCGGGCGTCAGATACGCAGTATTTT. Encoded protein: CASSSARASDTQYF.

This clonotype was recorded at least ten times. CDR3 in DNA: TGCAGCGCCTACCCCGGAGGAGGGCAGCCCCAGCATTTT. It encodes CSAYPGGGQPQHF. V usage is TRBV29-1 and J usage is TRBJ1-5; D is unclear. Germline V CDR1 and CDR2: SQVTM, ANQGSEA. The CDR3 sequence is 13 residues long. V was shortened by 7 bases and J by 7 bases, with 17 bases between the two germline ends.

This clonotype has just a few counts. The chain couples TRBV29-1 to TRBJ2-7; D possibly uses TRBD1 or TRBD2 (8 bases each). This CDR3 has 13 amino acids. Germline values: CDR1 SQVTM, CDR2 ANQGSEA. Trimming removed 7 bases at V and 5 bases at J, with 18 bases between. The CDR3 is CSAGGQGANEQYF. CDR3 nucleotide sequence: TGCAGCGCGGGGGGGCAGGGGGCGAACGAGCAGTACTTC.

This clonotype was seen many times. CDR3 DNA: TGCAGCGTTACATACAGGGGTCAAGAGACCCAGTACTTC. It encodes CSVTYRGQETQYF. J is TRBJ2-5 and V is TRBV29-1; 7 nucleotides line up with TRBD1. The germline CDR1 and CDR2 sequences are SQVTM and ANQGSEA. The J segment lost 2 bases and the V segment lost 5 bases, leaving 5 bases of the junction unmatched. This CDR3 contains 13 residues.

About this clonotype: This sequence may be a read error, since a much larger clone differs from it by one base. The chain has TRBV20-1 and TRBJ2-3, with D possibly being TRBD2 (7 bases). Germline V gives CDR1 DFQATT, CDR2 SNEGSKA (reference sequence). The CDR3 loop spans 14 amino acids. The V gene lost 5 bases and the J gene lost 4 bases, with 16 bases spanning the gap. The CDR3, as DNA: TGCAGTGCTTTGTGGGGGGGCCTGGCAGATACGCAGTATTTT. Its translation is CSALWGGLADTQYF.

The chain has TRBV12-3 or TRBV12-4 and TRBJ2-3; possible D gene TRBD2, 5 bases. The V end lost 6 bases, the J end lost 5 bases, and 9 bases lay between the germline ends. This CDR3 spans 12 amino acids. CDR3 protein: CASSRAGDTQYF. The DNA for the CDR3 is TGTGCCAGCAGCCGGGCGGGAGATACGCAGTATTTT.

This clonotype was recorded many times. The chain couples TRBV6-5 to TRBJ1-1, with D tentatively TRBD1 (5 bases). The V and J ends lost 6 bases and 11 bases respectively, with 13 bases between them. Germline CDR1 and CDR2: MNHEY and SVGAGI. The CDR3 length is 11 residues. CDR3 sequence reads: CASRRGPVAFF. For the CDR3, the DNA is TGTGCCAGCAGGAGGGGCCCGGTCGCTTTCTTT.

This chain's CDR3 is CSARKLAHEQFF. CDR3 nucleotides: TGCAGTGCTAGAAAACTAGCCCATGAGCAGTTCTTC. The chain carries TRBV20-1 and TRBJ2-1; D is possibly TRBD2 (6 bases). Between the trimmed V and J ends, which lost 2 bases and 8 bases, there was a span of 10 bases. Germline assignment: CDR1 DFQATT and CDR2 SNEGSKA (reference sequence). The CDR3 length is 12 residues.

This clonotype was seen a handful of times. The chain uses TRBV6-5 and TRBJ2-7; TRBD1 matches at 9 bases. J lost 9 bases, V lost 0 bases, and 9 bases had no gene match. Germline-derived CDR1 and CDR2 are MNHEY and SVGAGI. This CDR3 is 15 amino acids long. The chain's CDR3 is CASSYSLGTGSAQYF. The CDR3 DNA follows: TGTGCCAGCAGTTACTCATTAGGGACAGGGTCCGCGCAGTACTTC.

This clonotype was observed a few times. CDR3: CASSRLAPNSGETQYF. CDR3 DNA: TGTGCCAGCTCACGTCTAGCGCCAAACTCCGGGGAGACCCAGTACTTC. The rearrangement links TRBV18 to TRBJ2-5; D perhaps matches TRBD2 (6 bases). The CDR3 runs to 16 residues. The V end lost 4 bases, the J end lost 5 bases, and 20 bases lay between the germline ends. Per the germline V gene, CDR1 is KGHSH and CDR2 is LQKENI. Complete variable domain (other parts from reference TRBV18 and TRBJ2-5): NAGVMQNPRHLVRRRGQEARLRCSPMKGHSHVYWYRQLPEEGLKFMVYLQKENIIDESGMPKERFSAEFPKEGPSILRIQQVVRGDSAAYFCASSRLAPNSGETQYFGPGTRLLVL.

This clonotype has only a few counts. The V call is TRBV6-1, the J call TRBJ2-1; the match to TRBD2 covers 14 bases. The V gene's germline CDR1 is MNHNS and CDR2 SASEGT. After removal of 6 bases from V and 8 bases from J, the junction contained 9 bases not matched to a gene. This CDR3 spans 16 amino acids. CDR3 in amino acids: CASSSLWTSGGHEQFF. Written as DNA, the CDR3 is TGTGCCAGCAGCTCGTTGTGGACTAGCGGGGGGCATGAGCAGTTCTTC.

V gene TRBV28 combines with J gene TRBJ2-1, with 8 bases lining up with TRBD1. CDR1 is MDHEN, CDR2 SYDVKM, per germline. CDR3 length: 15 amino acids. The trim removed 2 bases at V and 7 bases at J, leaving 7 bases unmatched. CDR3 sequence reads: CASSLGQGAPNEQFF. For the CDR3, the DNA is TGTGCCAGCAGTTTAGGGCAGGGGGCGCCGAATGAGCAGTTCTTC.

This clonotype was picked up many times. The chain uses TRBV20-1 and TRBJ2-1; D might be TRBD2 (5 bases). Per germline, CDR1 DFQATT and CDR2 SNEGSKA (reference sequence). CDR3 size: 16 residues. Trimming removed 0 bases from V and 0 bases from J, with 12 bases in between. The CDR3 sequence is CSAREQLASSYNEQFF. The CDR3 nucleotides are TGCAGTGCTAGAGAACAATTAGCGAGCTCCTACAATGAGCAGTTCTTC.

This clonotype was picked up a small number of times. J is TRBJ2-3 and V is TRBV20-1; no clear D. The CDR3 has 14 residues. Germline V gene lookup returns CDR1 DFQATT and CDR2 SNEGSKA (reference sequence). V was cut by 3 bases and J by 5 bases, with 15 bases left in between. The CDR3 DNA reads as TGCAGTGCTAGCCCGCTTTCGGAGCTAGATACGCAGTATTTT. Protein: CSASPLSELDTQYF.

This clonotype was counted many times. This rearrangement joins TRBV20-1 to TRBJ2-5; 10 positions agree with TRBD1. Germline lookup yields CDR1 DFQATT and CDR2 SNEGSKA (reference sequence). J gave up 1 base and V 6 bases, and 26 bases lay outside the gene matches. CDR3 length: 21 residues. The DNA of the CDR3 is TGCAGTGCCCCACCCTCCGATCCGGGACAGGGGATTGGAGAGATCCAAGAGACCCAGTACTTC. It encodes CSAPPSDPGQGIGEIQETQYF.

V is TRBV29-1 and J is TRBJ2-7; D is possibly TRBD2 (6 bases). This CDR3 has 18 amino acids. The V end was cut by 7 bases, the J end by 2 bases, with 30 bases between. From germline, CDR1 is SQVTM and CDR2 ANQGSEA. CDR3 loop: CSAHRGTGTPGSTYEQYF. CDR3 DNA: TGCAGCGCACATCGCGGAACGGGGACTCCGGGATCGACCTACGAGCAGTACTTC.

CDR3 amino acids: CASSSDSTDTQYF. In nucleotides, the CDR3 is TGTGCCAGCAGCTCAGACAGCACAGATACGCAGTATTTT. J is TRBJ2-3 and V is TRBV11-2; D is ambiguous. V was pared by 4 bases and J by 0 bases, with 5 bases between. The CDR3 is made up of 13 amino acids. Germline values: CDR1 SGHAT, CDR2 FQNNGV. Full variable domain (rest looked up from reference TRBV11-2 and TRBJ2-3): EAGVAQSPRYKIIEKRQSVAFWCNPISGHATLYWYQQILGQGPKLLIQFQNNGVVDDSQLPKDRFSAERLKGVDSTLKIQPAKLEDSAVYLCASSSDSTDTQYFGPGTRLTVL.

The chain joins TRBV20-1 to TRBJ1-6; 8 bases match TRBD1. Germline lookup yields CDR1 DFQATT and CDR2 SNEGSKA (reference sequence). V lost 3 bases, J lost 7 bases, and 8 bases stayed unmatched. The length of the CDR3 is 15 residues. The CDR3 coding sequence is TGCAGTGCTAGCGGGCGACAGGGGCGGAATTCACCCCTCCACTTT. This gives the protein CSASGRQGRNSPLHF.

This clonotype was seen repeatedly, ten times or more. The chain joins TRBV5-1 to TRBJ2-7, with D tentatively TRBD1 (5 bases). Per the germline V gene, CDR1 is SGHRS and CDR2 is YFSETQ. V shed 0 bases and J shed 2 bases, with 12 bases lying between them. The CDR3 extends over 15 amino acids. CDR3: CASSLEPGYAYEQYF. In nucleotides, the CDR3 is TGCGCCAGCAGCTTGGAGCCAGGGTATGCCTACGAGCAGTACTTC. The variable domain in full, completed from reference TRBV5-1 and TRBJ2-7, reads KAGVTQTPRYLIKTRGQQVTLSCSPISGHRSVSWYQQTPGQGLQFLFEYFSETQRNKGNFPGRFSGRQFSNSRSEMNVSTLELGDSALYLCASSLEPGYAYEQYFGPGTRLTVT.

Ten or more counts support this clonotype. The chain carries TRBV12-3 or TRBV12-4 and TRBJ2-7; 8 nucleotides align to TRBD1. The CDR3 has 17 amino acids. With 7 bases clipped from V and 5 bases from J, the junction kept 19 bases outside the gene matches. CDR3 loop: CASTYGTGQGGYNEQYF. The CDR3 DNA reads TGTGCCAGCACTTACGGAACCGGACAGGGAGGCTACAACGAGCAGTACTTC.

This clonotype was seen a single time. CDR3 region: CASSLWQGAIEQFF. The CDR3 DNA is TGTGCCAGCAGTTTATGGCAGGGGGCTATTGAGCAGTTCTTC. V usage is TRBV12-3 or TRBV12-4 and J usage is TRBJ2-1; 8 nucleotides match TRBD1. V gave up 2 bases and J gave up 9 bases; unmatched junction bases: 6. CDR3 length equals 14 residues.

In its sample, this clonotype was seen many times. The chain joins TRBV12-3 or TRBV12-4 to TRBJ1-1; perhaps TRBD1 as D (6 bases). Between the trimmed V and J ends, which lost 10 bases and 2 bases, there was a span of 14 bases. This CDR3 is 13 amino acids long. CDR3 DNA: TGTGCCACCTTGGACAGTTTCAACACTGAAGCTTTCTTT. Its translation is CATLDSFNTEAFF.

CDR3 loop: CSAQGLFVGGVTDTQYF. In nucleotides, the CDR3 is TGCAGTGCCCAGGGCCTGTTCGTCGGGGGTGTCACAGATACGCAGTATTTT. This chain uses TRBV20-1 with TRBJ2-3; a possible D gene is TRBD2 (6 bases). The CDR3 spans 17 residues. From germline, CDR1 is DFQATT and CDR2 SNEGSKA (reference sequence). With 6 bases removed from V and 2 bases from J, the gap between germline ends came to 24 bases.

The chain carries TRBV5-1 and TRBJ2-5, with TRBD1 matching over 9 bases. Germline CDR1 and CDR2: SGHRS and YFSETQ. Losses at the gene ends were 7 bases for V and 0 bases for J; bases not matched to a gene: 7. CDR3 length: 15 residues. The CDR3 is CASGDGQGNQETQYF. CDR3 DNA sequence: TGCGCCAGCGGGGACGGACAGGGGAACCAAGAGACCCAGTACTTC.

This clonotype was detected many times. This chain links TRBV29-1 with TRBJ1-1, with 7 bases matching TRBD1. The CDR3 extends over 13 amino acids. Germline V CDR1 and CDR2: SQVTM, ANQGSEA. Unmatched junction bases numbered 2, after V lost 4 bases and J lost 0 bases. The CDR3 sequence: CSVGTGMNTEAFF. CDR3 coding DNA: TGCAGCGTTGGGACAGGAATGAACACTGAAGCTTTCTTT.

This clonotype showed up just a few times. This rearrangement joins TRBV20-1 to TRBJ2-2; no reliable D call. Trimming took 4 bases from V and 2 from J, leaving 14 bases between them. The CDR3 is made up of 15 amino acids. The germline gives CDR1 DFQATT, CDR2 SNEGSKA (reference sequence). CDR3: CSANFFRKNTGELFF. CDR3 in DNA: TGCAGTGCTAATTTCTTTCGAAAAAACACCGGGGAGCTGTTTTTT.